This T cell receptor beta chain was identified in a study of blood T cell repertoires in COVID-19 (dated by TCRdb to 2020 to 2022). In terms of the full investigation: Samples from collaborators originated in the United States, Italy and Spain and spanned both the acute and convalescent phases of COVID-19. The prospective study material was composed of cDNA or gDNA derived from T cells, B-cell-depleted T cells, or PBMCs. The dataset comprised deeply sampled blood TCRbeta repertoires from subjects exposed to, actively infected with, or recovered from COVID-19. The repertoires were released in a freely available public database intended as a resource for research on the immune response to SARS-CoV-2. Samples came from the ongoing ImmuneRACE study (first 160 participants) plus 1,254 subjects from 6 global collaborators. Nearly every sample came with metadata listing a de-identified subject ID, COVID-19 status, age in years and sex. Where available, HLA class I and class II types were obtained from metadata supplied by the sample provider rather than from assay-based typing. Overall study results and their limits: The quantity of clinical and demographic metadata differed by source and by participant and was supplied without curation.

V is clipped by 7 bases and J by 8 bases, and the sequence between their germline boundaries is 15 bases long. The CDR3, cysteine through phenylalanine, is 13 amino acids long. The entry retains the CDR3 DNA only, 39 bases that are in frame from base 1. CDR1 and CDR2, looked up from the germline V gene (reference sequence), are SGHNT and YYREEE. Worth noting for this clone: Its binding antigen is unknown. Base qualities are not provided; no much larger clone lies one nucleotide away.

TCRbeta CDR3 regions were amplified from genomic DNA using the immunoSEQ Assay, a bias-controlled multiplex PCR. The original pipeline was this. Within the assay, amplification of reference gene primers was used to estimate how many nucleated cells each sample contained. To quantify the absolute abundance of each unique TCRbeta CDR3 rearrangement, sequence reads were collapsed and filtered. Productive Simpson clonality was computed per sample as the square root of Simpson's diversity index over productive rearrangements. What TCRdb holds here is the immuneACCESS table cut down to in-frame rearrangements. Part of the clones is not present; checked against another copy, under half of the missing clones reflect an unresolved V gene, and the others are unexplained. The V and J calls and clone size were taken over from that table, and D and trimming were inferred from the DNA. Across this sample there are under 150,000 clones, with less than 85% seen only once. The ten most abundant clones make up about 13% of the sample.

Each collaborating institution followed its own protocols to collect whole blood in K2EDTA tubes. Collaborator samples were shipped for TCRbeta analysis as frozen whole blood, isolated PBMCs, or DNA extracted from either sample type. This receptor was taken from a human donor in a cohort sampled during active COVID-19. This sequence uses TRBV5-4 and TRBJ1-4, with an unclear D gene assignment. The specimen was peripheral blood. The CDR3 protein sequence reads: CASSKWENEKLFF. The DNA sequence is TGTGCCAGCTCTAAGTGGGAGAACGAAAAACTGTTTTTT.